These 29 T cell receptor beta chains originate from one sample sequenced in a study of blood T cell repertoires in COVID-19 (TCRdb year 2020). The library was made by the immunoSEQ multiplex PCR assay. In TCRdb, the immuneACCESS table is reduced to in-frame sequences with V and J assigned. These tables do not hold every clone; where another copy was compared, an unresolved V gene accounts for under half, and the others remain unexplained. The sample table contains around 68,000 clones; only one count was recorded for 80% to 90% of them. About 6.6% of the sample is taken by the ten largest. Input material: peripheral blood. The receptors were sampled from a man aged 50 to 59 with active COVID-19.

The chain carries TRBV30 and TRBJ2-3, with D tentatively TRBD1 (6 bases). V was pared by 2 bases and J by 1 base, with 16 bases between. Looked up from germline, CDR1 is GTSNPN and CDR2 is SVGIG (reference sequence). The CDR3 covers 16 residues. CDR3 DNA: TGTGCCTGGAGTCTACGGGACATGGGGGGCACAGATACGCAGTATTTT. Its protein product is CAWSLRDMGGTDTQYF.

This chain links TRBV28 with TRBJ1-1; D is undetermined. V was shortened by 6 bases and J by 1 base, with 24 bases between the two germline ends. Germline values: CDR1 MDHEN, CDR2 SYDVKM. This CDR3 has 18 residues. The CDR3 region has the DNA TGTGCCAGCAGACCCTCCCCACTTTTTGGGCAGCAGAACACTGAAGCTTTCTTT. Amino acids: CASRPSPLFGQQNTEAFF.

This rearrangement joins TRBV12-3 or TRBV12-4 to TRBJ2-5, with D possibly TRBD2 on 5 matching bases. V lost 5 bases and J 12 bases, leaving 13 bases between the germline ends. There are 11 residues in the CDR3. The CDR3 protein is CASSRTFRKYF. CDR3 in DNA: TGTGCCAGCAGTCGGACTTTCCGCAAGTACTTC.

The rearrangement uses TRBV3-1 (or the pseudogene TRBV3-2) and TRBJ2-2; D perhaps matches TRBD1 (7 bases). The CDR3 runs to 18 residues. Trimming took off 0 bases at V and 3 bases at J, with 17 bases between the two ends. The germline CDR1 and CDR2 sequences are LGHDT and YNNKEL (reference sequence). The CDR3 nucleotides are TGTGCCAGCAGCCAAGATGGCTGGGTCAGGGGGGACACCGGGGAGCTGTTTTTT. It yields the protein CASSQDGWVRGDTGELFF.

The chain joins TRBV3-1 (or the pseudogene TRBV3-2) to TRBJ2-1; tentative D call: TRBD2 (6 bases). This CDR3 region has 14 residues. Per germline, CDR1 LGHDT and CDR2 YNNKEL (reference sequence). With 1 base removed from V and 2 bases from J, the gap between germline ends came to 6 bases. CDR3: CASSQGGAYNEQFF. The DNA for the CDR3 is TGTGCCAGCAGCCAAGGCGGGGCCTACAATGAGCAGTTCTTC.

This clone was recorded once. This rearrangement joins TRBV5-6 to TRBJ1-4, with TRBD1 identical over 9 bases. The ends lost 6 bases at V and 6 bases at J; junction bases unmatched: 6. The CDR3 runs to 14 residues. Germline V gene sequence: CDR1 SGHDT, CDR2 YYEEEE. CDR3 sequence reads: CASTPGQGDEKLFF. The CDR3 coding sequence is TGTGCCAGCACTCCGGGACAGGGCGATGAAAAACTGTTTTTT.

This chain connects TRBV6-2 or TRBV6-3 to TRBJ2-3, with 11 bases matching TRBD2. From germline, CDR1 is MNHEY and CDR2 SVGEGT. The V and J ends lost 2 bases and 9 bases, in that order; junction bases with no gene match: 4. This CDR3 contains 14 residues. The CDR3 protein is CASSYRLAGGTQYF. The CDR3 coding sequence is TGTGCCAGCAGTTACCGGCTAGCGGGAGGAACGCAGTATTTT.

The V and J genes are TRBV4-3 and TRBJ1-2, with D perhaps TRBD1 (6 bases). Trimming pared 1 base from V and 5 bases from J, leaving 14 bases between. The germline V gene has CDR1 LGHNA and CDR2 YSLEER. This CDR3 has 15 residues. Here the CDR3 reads CASSQANRADYGYTF. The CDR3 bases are TGCGCCAGCAGCCAAGCGAACAGGGCGGATTATGGCTACACCTTC.

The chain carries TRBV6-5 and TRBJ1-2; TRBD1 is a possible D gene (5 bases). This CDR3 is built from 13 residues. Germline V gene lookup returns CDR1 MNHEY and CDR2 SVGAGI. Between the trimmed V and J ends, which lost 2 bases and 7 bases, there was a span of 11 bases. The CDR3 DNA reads TGTGCCAGCAGTTACGTCGGGGGGACTGGCTACACCTTC. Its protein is CASSYVGGTGYTF.

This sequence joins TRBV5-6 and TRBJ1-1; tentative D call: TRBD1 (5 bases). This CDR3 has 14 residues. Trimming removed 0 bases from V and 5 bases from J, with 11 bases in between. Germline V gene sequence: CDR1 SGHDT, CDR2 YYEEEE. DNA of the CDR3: TGTGCCAGCAGCTTGGCCAGGGTACGAACTGAAGCTTTCTTT. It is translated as CASSLARVRTEAFF.

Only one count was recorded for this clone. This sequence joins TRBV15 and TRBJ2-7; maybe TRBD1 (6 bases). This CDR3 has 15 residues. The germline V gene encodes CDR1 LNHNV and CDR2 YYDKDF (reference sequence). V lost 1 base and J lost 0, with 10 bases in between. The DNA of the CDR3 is TGTGCCACCAGCAGAGTAGGGGGTAGCTCCTACGAGCAGTACTTC. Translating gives CATSRVGGSSYEQYF.

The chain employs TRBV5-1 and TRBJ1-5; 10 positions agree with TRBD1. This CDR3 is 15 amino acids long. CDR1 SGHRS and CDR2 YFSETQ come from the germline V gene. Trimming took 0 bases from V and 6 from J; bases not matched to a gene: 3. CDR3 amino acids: CASSLGQGAGQPQHF. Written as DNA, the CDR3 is TGCGCCAGCAGCTTGGGACAGGGGGCTGGTCAGCCCCAGCATTTT.

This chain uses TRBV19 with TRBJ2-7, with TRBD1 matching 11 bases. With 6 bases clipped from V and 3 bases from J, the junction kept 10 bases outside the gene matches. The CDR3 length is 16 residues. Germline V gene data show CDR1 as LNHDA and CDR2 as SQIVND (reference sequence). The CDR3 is CASRRSGQGADYEQYF. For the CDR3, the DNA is TGTGCCAGTAGGAGATCTGGACAGGGGGCCGACTACGAGCAGTACTTC.

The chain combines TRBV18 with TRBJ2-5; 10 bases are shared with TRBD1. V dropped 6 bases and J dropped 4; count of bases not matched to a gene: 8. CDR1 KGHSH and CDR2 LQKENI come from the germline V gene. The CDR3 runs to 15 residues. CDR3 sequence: CASSPQGQGRETQYF. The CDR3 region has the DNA TGTGCCAGCTCGCCTCAGGGACAGGGGCGAGAGACCCAGTACTTC. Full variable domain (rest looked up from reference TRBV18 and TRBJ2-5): NAGVMQNPRHLVRRRGQEARLRCSPMKGHSHVYWYRQLPEEGLKFMVYLQKENIIDESGMPKERFSAEFPKEGPSILRIQQVVRGDSAAYFCASSPQGQGRETQYFGPGTRLLVL.

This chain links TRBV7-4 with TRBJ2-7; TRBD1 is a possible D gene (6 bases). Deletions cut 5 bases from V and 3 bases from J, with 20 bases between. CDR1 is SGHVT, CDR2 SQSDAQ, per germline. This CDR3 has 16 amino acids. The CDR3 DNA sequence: TGTGCCAGCAGCCACACCACAGGGTGGGGGCTCTACGAGCAGTACTTC. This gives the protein CASSHTTGWGLYEQYF. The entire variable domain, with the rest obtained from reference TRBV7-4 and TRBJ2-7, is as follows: GAGVSQSPRYKVAKRGRDVALRCDSISGHVTLYWYRQTLGQGSEVLTYSQSDAQRDKSGRPSGRFSAERPERSVSTLKIQRTEQGDSAVYLCASSHTTGWGLYEQYFGPGTRLTVT.

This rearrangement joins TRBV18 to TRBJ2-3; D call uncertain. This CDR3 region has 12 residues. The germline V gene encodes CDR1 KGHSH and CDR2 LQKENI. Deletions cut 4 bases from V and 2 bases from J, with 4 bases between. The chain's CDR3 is CASSLYTDTQYF. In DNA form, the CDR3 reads TGTGCCAGCTCACTATACACAGATACGCAGTATTTT.

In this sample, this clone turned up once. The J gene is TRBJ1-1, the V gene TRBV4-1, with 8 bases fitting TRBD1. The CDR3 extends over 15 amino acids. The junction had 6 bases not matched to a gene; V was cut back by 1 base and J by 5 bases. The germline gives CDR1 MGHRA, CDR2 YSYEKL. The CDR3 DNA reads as TGCGCCAGCAGCCAAGGGAGACAGGGGTATACTGAAGCTTTCTTT. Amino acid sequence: CASSQGRQGYTEAFF.

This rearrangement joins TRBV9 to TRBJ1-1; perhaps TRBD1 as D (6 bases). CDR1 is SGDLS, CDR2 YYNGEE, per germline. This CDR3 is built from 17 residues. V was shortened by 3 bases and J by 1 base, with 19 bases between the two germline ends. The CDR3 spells CASSAQRGKGPNTEAFF. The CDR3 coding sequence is TGTGCCAGCAGCGCCCAGAGGGGGAAGGGCCCGAACACTGAAGCTTTCTTT. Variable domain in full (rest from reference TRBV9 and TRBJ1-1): DSGVTQTPKHLITATGQRVTLRCSPRSGDLSVYWYQQSLDQGLQFLIQYYNGEERAKGNILERFSAQQFPDLHSELNLSSLELGDSALYFCASSAQRGKGPNTEAFFGQGTRLTVV.

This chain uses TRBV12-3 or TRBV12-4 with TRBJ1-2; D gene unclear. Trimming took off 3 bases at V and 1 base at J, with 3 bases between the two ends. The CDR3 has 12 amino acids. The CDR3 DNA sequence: TGTGCCAGCAGTTTGCGTAACTATGGCTACACCTTC. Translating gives CASSLRNYGYTF.

CDR3 protein: CAISGQGGDEQFF. The CDR3 region has the DNA TGTGCCATCAGTGGACAGGGCGGGGATGAGCAGTTCTTC. The chain has TRBV10-3 and TRBJ2-1; perhaps TRBD1 as D (7 bases). The CDR3 sequence is 13 residues long. V lost 4 bases and J lost 8, with 12 bases in between. Germline CDR1 ENHRY, CDR2 SYGVKD.

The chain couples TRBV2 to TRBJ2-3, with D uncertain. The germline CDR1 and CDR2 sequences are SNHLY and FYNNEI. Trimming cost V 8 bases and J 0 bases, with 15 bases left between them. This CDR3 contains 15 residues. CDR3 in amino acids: CASASTASSTDTQYF. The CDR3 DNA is TGTGCCAGCGCAAGCACCGCCTCCAGCACAGATACGCAGTATTTT.

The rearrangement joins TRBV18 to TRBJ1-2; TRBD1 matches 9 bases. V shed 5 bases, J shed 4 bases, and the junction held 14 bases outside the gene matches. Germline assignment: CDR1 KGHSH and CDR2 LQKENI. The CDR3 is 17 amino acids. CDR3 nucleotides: TGTGCCAGCTCATCCCTCGCACCGGGACAGGGTACCTATGGCTACACCTTC. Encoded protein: CASSSLAPGQGTYGYTF. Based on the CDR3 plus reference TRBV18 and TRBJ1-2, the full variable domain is NAGVMQNPRHLVRRRGQEARLRCSPMKGHSHVYWYRQLPEEGLKFMVYLQKENIIDESGMPKERFSAEFPKEGPSILRIQQVVRGDSAAYFCASSSLAPGQGTYGYTFGSGTRLTVV.

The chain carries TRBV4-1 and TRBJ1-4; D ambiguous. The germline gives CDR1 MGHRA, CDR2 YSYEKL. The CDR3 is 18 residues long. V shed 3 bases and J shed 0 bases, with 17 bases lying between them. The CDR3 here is CASSHPAKATATNEKLFF. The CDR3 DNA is TGCGCCAGCAGCCACCCCGCCAAGGCAACAGCAACTAATGAAAAACTGTTTTTT.

Written as DNA, the CDR3 is TGTGCCAGCAGCCCGGGGACTAGCGGGAGTCTCTCGCAGTTCTTC. Its translation is CASSPGTSGSLSQFF. The chain uses TRBV9 and TRBJ2-1; 14 nucleotides align to TRBD2. The CDR3 contains 15 residues. The V and J ends lost 4 bases and 12 bases, in that order; junction bases with no gene match: 9. CDR1 SGDLS and CDR2 YYNGEE come from the germline V gene.

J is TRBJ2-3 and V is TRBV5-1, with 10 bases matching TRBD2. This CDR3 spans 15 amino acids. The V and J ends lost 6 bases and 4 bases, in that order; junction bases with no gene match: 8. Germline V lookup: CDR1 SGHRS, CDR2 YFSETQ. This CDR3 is CASIEGAGGPDTQYF. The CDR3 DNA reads TGCGCCAGCATTGAGGGAGCGGGGGGGCCAGATACGCAGTATTTT.

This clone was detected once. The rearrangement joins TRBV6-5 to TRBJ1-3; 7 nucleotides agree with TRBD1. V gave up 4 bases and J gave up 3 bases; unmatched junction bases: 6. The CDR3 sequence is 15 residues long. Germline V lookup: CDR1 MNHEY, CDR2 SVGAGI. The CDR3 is CASSSTGTGGNTIYF. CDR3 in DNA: TGTGCCAGCAGTTCGACAGGGACGGGTGGAAACACCATATATTTT.

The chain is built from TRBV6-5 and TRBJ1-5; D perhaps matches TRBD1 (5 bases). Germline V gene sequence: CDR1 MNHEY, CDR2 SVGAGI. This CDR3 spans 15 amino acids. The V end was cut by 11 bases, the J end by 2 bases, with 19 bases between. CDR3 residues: CASKPGGFGNQPQHF. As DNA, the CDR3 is TGTGCCTCAAAACCGGGGGGGTTTGGCAATCAGCCCCAGCATTTT.

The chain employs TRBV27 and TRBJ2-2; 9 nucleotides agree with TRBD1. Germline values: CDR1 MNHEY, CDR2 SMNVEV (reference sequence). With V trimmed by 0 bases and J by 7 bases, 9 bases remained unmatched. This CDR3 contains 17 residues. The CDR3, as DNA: TGTGCCAGCAGTTTATCGGGGACAGGGCTAGGGATCGGGGAGCTGTTTTTT. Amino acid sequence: CASSLSGTGLGIGELFF.

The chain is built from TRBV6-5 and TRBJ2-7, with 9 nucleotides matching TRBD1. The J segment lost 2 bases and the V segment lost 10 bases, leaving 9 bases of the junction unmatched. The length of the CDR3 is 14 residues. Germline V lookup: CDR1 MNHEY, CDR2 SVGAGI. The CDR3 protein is CATSPGQGTYEQYF. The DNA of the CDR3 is TGTGCCACCTCCCCGGGACAGGGTACCTACGAGCAGTACTTC.